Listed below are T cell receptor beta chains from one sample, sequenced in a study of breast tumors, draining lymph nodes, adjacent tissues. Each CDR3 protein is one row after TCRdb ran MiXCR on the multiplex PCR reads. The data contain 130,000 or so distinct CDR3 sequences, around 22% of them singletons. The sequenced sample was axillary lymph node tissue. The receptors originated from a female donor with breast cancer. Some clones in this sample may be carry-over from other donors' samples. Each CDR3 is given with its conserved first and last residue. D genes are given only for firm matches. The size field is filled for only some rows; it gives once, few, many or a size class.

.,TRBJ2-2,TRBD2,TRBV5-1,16,CASSSRSGPNTGELFF,TGCGCCAGCAGCTCACGTAGCGGGCCGAACACCGGGGAGCTGTTTTTT
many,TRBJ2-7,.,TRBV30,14,CAWSGDTKSYEQYF,TGTGCCTGGAGTGGGGACACAAAGTCCTACGAGCAGTACTTC
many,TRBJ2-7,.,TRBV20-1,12,CSVKTNSYEQYF,TGCAGTGTCAAAACTAACTCCTACGAGCAGTACTTC
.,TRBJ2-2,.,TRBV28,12,CASTVNTGELLF,TGTGCCAGCACCGTGAACACCGGGGAGCTGCTTTTT
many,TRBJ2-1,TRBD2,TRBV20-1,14,CSARPGGSYNEQFF,TGCAGTGCTAGACCGGGAGGCTCCTACAATGAGCAGTTCTTC
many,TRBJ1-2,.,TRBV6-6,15,CASSFPGIRPYGYTF,TGTGCCAGCAGTTTCCCAGGGATTCGACCTTATGGCTACACCTTC
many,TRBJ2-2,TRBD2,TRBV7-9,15,CASSSGTSVNGELFF,TGTGCCAGCAGCTCCGGGACTAGCGTCAACGGGGAGCTGTTTTTT
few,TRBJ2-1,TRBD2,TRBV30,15,CAWNLGGSSYNEQFF,TGTGCCTGGAATCTGGGAGGGAGCTCCTACAATGAGCAGTTCTTC
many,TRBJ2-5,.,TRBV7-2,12,CASRIGAGTQYF,TGTGCCAGCAGGATAGGGGCAGGGACCCAGTACTTC
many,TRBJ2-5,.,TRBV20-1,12,CSATGRQETQYF,TGCAGTGCGACAGGTCGACAAGAGACCCAGTACTTC
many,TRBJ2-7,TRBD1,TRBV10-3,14,CAISESRTGVGQYF,TGTGCCATCAGTGAGTCGAGAACAGGGGTTGGGCAGTACTTC
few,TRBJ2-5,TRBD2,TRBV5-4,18,CASSWPPFRDYLNETQYF,TGTGCCAGCAGCTGGCCTCCATTCCGGGACTACCTCAATGAGACCCAGTACTTC
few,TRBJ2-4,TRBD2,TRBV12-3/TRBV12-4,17,CASSFGSSGRPKNIQYF,TGTGCCAGCAGTTTTGGCTCTAGCGGGAGGCCCAAAAACATTCAGTACTTC
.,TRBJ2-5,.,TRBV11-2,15,CASSLLARGQETQYF,TGTGCCAGCAGCTTACTAGCGAGGGGCCAAGAGACCCAGTACTTC
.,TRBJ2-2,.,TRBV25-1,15,CASSRSQGNTGELFF,TGTGCCAGCAGTCGCTCACAGGGTAACACCGGGGAGCTGTTTTTT
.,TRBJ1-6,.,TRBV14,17,CGSSSKIFSSYNSPLHF,TGTGGCAGCAGCTCCAAGATCTTTAGCTCCTATAATTCACCCCTCCACTTT
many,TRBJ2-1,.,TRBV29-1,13,CSVGLRLNNEQFF,TGCAGCGTTGGTCTTCGGCTGAACAATGAGCAGTTCTTC
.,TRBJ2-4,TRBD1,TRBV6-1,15,CASSPVTGAGYIQYF,TGTGCCAGCTCCCCAGTGACAGGGGCGGGATACATTCAGTACTTC
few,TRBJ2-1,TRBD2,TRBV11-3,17,CASSRGSSGSLNNEQFF,TGTGCCAGCAGCCGCGGGTCTAGCGGGAGTTTGAACAATGAGCAGTTCTTC
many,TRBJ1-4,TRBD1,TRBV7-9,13,CASGGQLNEKLFF,TGTGCCAGTGGGGGACAGCTTAATGAAAAACTGTTTTTT